This TCR beta chain was sequenced in a study of T cell responses to AZD1222 COVID-19 vaccine. The wider study: The analysis combined second doses at about 4 or about 12 weeks. Study-wide results and caveats: Two AZD1222 administrations were followed by greater Spike-specific TCR breadth and depth. A reported finding is that nearly half of spike-specific TCRs target unmutated variant regions.

Worth noting for this clone: What it recognizes is unknown.

Produced via immunoSEQ multiplex PCR; TCRdb's table is partial and in-frame only. The sample consists of about 110,000 clones, 65% to 85% of them appearing once. Germline V lookup: CDR1 SGHTA, CDR2 FQGNSA. V was clipped by 5 bases and J by 5 bases; unmatched bases: 19. The CDR3 consists of 19 residues. The chain uses TRBV7-2 and TRBJ2-5; 11 nucleotides align to TRBD2. This receptor was taken from an adult in good health. The sequences come from peripheral blood, collected on day 0 of AZD1222 vaccination. Here the CDR3 reads CASSPGQGKLAGVYETQYF. The CDR3 DNA is TGTGCCAGCAGCCCGGGACAGGGAAAACTAGCGGGAGTATACGAGACCCAGTACTTC.